A selection of T cell receptor beta chains follows, all from one sample in a study of blood T cell repertoires in COVID-19. TCRdb's table, derived via immunoSEQ multiplex PCR, lists solely in-frame clones and lacks some. The sample lists under 200,000 clones; roughly 80% were seen once. Sequenced input: PBMCs or T cells enriched from blood (not recorded which). Receptors were obtained from a man between 50 and 59 years old who had recovered from COVID-19. Both conserved end residues are part of each CDR3. Some rows mark clone size as missing; the rest say once, few, many or name a class of expanded clone.

clone_size	v_call	cdr3_aa
.	TRBV7-9	CASSLLGTGIGELFF
.	TRBV2	CASRMTESYGYTF
.	TRBV5-6	CASSLVPQSSYEQYF
.	TRBV12-5	CASGPSHSTASSYNSPLHF
.	TRBV5-5	CASSLVLAAGELFF
.	TRBV25-1	CASRETGMNTEAFF
.	TRBV6-2/TRBV6-3	CASSFPRTSNIQYF
.	TRBV4-1	CASSQGTGRSTDTQYF
.	TRBV12-3/TRBV12-4	CASSSVYTEAFF
.	TRBV5-1	CASSPRRQGANTEAFF
.	TRBV5-4	CASSQDSLGKLFF
.	TRBV29-1	CSVETETNYGYTF
few	TRBV4-2	CASSQVDSPSGANVLTF
.	TRBV5-4	CASSLDPTANSYEQYF
.	TRBV20-1	CSASFGSEAFF
few	TRBV4-2	CASSLGSGNEQFF
.	TRBV27	CASSFRELRNEQFF
.	TRBV15	CATSRDNRGPQPQHF
.	TRBV13	CASSFTHAAVDTQYF
.	TRBV2	CASSELEGETQYF
few	TRBV19	CASSILAGGYGYTF
.	TRBV18	CASSPGAGYEQYF
once	TRBV25-1	CAREPGQGAPYEQYF
.	TRBV20-1	CSASERRGAWETQYF
.	TRBV7-9	CASTLLSGTGGHEQYF
.	TRBV4-1	CASSHPSGYEQYF
once	TRBV5-1	CASSLVAGPTGELFF
.	TRBV7-9	CASSSGGRGNTEAFF
once	TRBV5-1	CASSLDGTGNTEAFF
.	TRBV5-3	CARSSTGGNGELFF
.	TRBV27	CASSLSQGGETQYF
.	TRBV12-3/TRBV12-4	CASRGQANEKLFF
.	TRBV4-1	CASSPLGGPGELFF
.	TRBV20-1	CRAVHNYGYTF
.	TRBV6-2/TRBV6-3	CASSSGGTHSYNEQFF
.	TRBV11-2	CASSSGGAGHSYNEQFF
.	TRBV28	CASSLPQGQGIGYTF
.	TRBV5-1	CASSYTGHMNTEAFF
.	TRBV4-3	CASSQTWGRGEADTQYF
.	TRBV7-2	CASSIGGNYGNTIYF
.	TRBV5-4	CASSLEGANEQYF
.	TRBV3-1/TRBV3-2	CASSQGGGPTDTQYF
once	TRBV21-1	CASSKWWTEGWDTEAFF
once	TRBV7-2	CASSEPRGTTEAFF
.	TRBV11-3	CASSLVLGDTDTQYF
.	TRBV5-1	CASSSGPGGYTQYF